This T cell receptor (beta chain) was identified during a study of STAT3 mutations in large granular lymphocyte leukemia. For the study at large: Among longitudinally sequenced T-LGLL patients, roughly half had canonical activating STAT3 mutations detected. More than half of T-LGLL patients received immunosuppressive therapy. General observations from the study: Every T-LGLL patient had at least one immunodominant TCRbeta clonotype. In some patients, a small highly pathogenic clone possibly went undetected.

TCRbeta libraries averaged around 41,000 productive templates per sample. Measured with immunoSEQ multiplex PCR; TCRdb has only the in-frame clones, and not every one. The sample lists under 5,000 clones, around 54% occurring once. By sample fraction, this clone is medium-sized. The antigen is unknown. V dropped 10 bases and J dropped 0 bases, with 12 bases sitting between them. The germline V gene has CDR1 MNHNY and CDR2 SVGAGI (reference sequence). The CDR3 extends over 13 amino acids. The clonotype originates from a man aged 55-75 years with T-cell large granular lymphocyte leukemia. Some clones in this sample may be carry-over from other donors' samples. This chain links TRBV6-6 with TRBJ1-2; D gene unclear. The sample comprised peripheral blood mononuclear cells. The CDR3 coding sequence is TGTGCCATCGCGTCCGACTCTAACTATGGCTACACCTTC. Translating gives CAIASDSNYGYTF.